This T cell receptor (beta chain) was documented in a study of T cell responses to AZD1222 COVID-19 vaccine. Study information: Both about-4-week and about-12-week second-dose recipients were combined. Whole-study findings and limits: Repertoires were collected only later (after the peak T cell response had occurred). After two AZD1222 doses, spike-specific TCR breadth and depth rose versus day 0. Spike as a whole was targeted by vaccine-associated CD4 TCRs, dominant at 160-218 and 743-854.

With respect to this clone: Antigen specificity is unknown.

Trimming took off 4 bases at V and 2 bases at J, with 12 bases between the two ends. Per the germline V gene, CDR1 is MNHEY and CDR2 is SMNVEV (reference sequence). CDR3 length equals 14 residues. Here immunoSEQ multiplex PCR was the method, and the copy in TCRdb shows in-frame clones only, minus some. The data show some 160,000 clones, with roughly 90% seen just once and around 4.4% held by the top ten. The TCR was taken from an adult in good health. V gene TRBV27 combines with J gene TRBJ2-7; D is undetermined. The sequences come from peripheral blood, collected on day 0 of AZD1222 vaccination. CDR3 in DNA: TGTGCCAGCAGTTCAAACCCCACGGCCTACGAGCAGTACTTC. It yields the protein CASSSNPTAYEQYF.